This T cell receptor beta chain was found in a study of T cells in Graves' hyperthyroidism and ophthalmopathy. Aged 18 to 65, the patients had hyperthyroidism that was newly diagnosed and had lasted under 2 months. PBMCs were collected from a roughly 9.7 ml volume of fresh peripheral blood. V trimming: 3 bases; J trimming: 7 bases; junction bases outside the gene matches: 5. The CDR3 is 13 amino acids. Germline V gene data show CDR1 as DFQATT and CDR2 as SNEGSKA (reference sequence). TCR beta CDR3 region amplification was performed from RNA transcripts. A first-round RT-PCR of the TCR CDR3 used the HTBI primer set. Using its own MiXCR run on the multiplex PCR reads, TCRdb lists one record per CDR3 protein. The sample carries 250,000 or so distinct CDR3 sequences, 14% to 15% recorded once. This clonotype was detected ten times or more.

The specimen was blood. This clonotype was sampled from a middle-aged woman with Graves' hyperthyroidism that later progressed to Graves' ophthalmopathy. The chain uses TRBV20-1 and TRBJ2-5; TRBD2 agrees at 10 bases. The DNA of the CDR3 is TGCAGTGCTAGCGGGACTAGCGATGGGACCCAGTACTTC. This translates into CSASGTSDGTQYF.